Listed here is a single TCR beta chain. Its antigen is unknown. This sample is part of a study of T cells in Graves' hyperthyroidism and ophthalmopathy. Under 3 months was the duration of disease in ophthalmopathy patients, who also had a Clinical Activity Score of at least 3 and a NOSPECS grade of at least 4. Notes on the study in general: The model's output predicted ophthalmopathy at a median of 6.5 months prior to onset.

CDR1 MDHEN and CDR2 SYDVKM come from the germline V gene. This CDR3 is 16 amino acids long. V gave up 5 bases and J gave up 3 bases; unmatched junction bases: 7. RNA transcripts provided the source from which TCR beta CDR3 regions were amplified. HTBI primers were used for first-round RT-PCR of the TCR CDR3. TCRdb processed the multiplex PCR reads anew with MiXCR; each CDR3 protein has one entry. The table records more than 450,000 distinct CDR3 sequences, 15% to 20% of them present only once. The sequence was collected from a man aged 35 to 55 with Graves' ophthalmopathy. Sequences were obtained from blood. This chain uses TRBV28 with TRBJ2-3; 11 bases agree with TRBD2. The CDR3: CASSPSGRIGTDTQYF. DNA of the CDR3: TGTGCCAGCAGTCCTAGCGGGAGGATAGGGACAGATACGCAGTATTTT.